The 14 T cell receptor beta chains given below trace back to one sample, sequenced in a study of blood T cell repertoires in COVID-19. Generated by immunoSEQ multiplex PCR, the TCRdb table keeps only in-frame clones and is missing some. The sample shows more than 55,000 clones, around 87% of them seen only once. The specimen was peripheral blood. These TCRs come from a man aged 55 to 70 with active or convalescent COVID-19.

V gene TRBV11-3 combines with J gene TRBJ2-2, with 8 bases identical to TRBD2. With V trimmed by 5 bases and J by 2 bases, 4 bases remained unmatched. CDR3 length: 15 amino acids. Germline V gene data show CDR1 as SGHNT and CDR2 as YENEEA. The CDR3 DNA reads as TGTGCCAGCAGCCCTCTAGCGGGCAACACCGGGGAGCTGTTTTTT. Encoded protein: CASSPLAGNTGELFF.

J is TRBJ1-6 and V is TRBV7-9; TRBD1 aligns across 7 bases. The germline gives CDR1 SEHNR, CDR2 FQNEAQ (reference sequence). Unmatched junction bases numbered 3, after V lost 3 bases and J lost 7 bases. The CDR3 sequence is 14 residues long. The CDR3 DNA sequence: TGTGCCAGCAGCTTCGGGGACAGAAATTCACCCCTCCACTTT. Its translation is CASSFGDRNSPLHF.

The chain joins TRBV11-2 to TRBJ2-3; 7 positions agree with TRBD2. Germline V CDR1 and CDR2: SGHAT, FQNNGV. V was pared by 3 bases and J by 3 bases, with 3 bases of the junction left unmatched. The CDR3 totals 14 residues. The CDR3 protein is CASSLGGGTDTQYF. The CDR3 nucleotides read TGTGCCAGCAGCTTGGGGGGAGGGACAGATACGCAGTATTTT.

V is TRBV4-1 and J is TRBJ2-1; the match to TRBD2 covers 11 bases. Germline V gene lookup returns CDR1 MGHRA and CDR2 YSYEKL. This CDR3 comprises 13 residues. The V and J ends lost 9 bases and 6 bases, in that order; junction bases with no gene match: 4. CDR3: CASSGGDGNEQFF. CDR3 DNA sequence: TGCGCCAGTAGCGGGGGGGATGGCAATGAGCAGTTCTTC.

The chain uses TRBV6-5 and TRBJ2-1, with D possibly matching TRBD2 (7 bases). Looked up from germline, CDR1 is MNHEY and CDR2 is SVGAGI. The CDR3 runs to 15 residues. V was clipped by 6 bases and J by 4 bases, with 16 bases between them. In DNA form, the CDR3 reads TGTGCCAGCAGGGCCGGGGGGCAGTTGTACAATGAGCAGTTCTTC. It yields the protein CASRAGGQLYNEQFF.

This clone was detected only once. The chain couples TRBV18 to TRBJ1-4; 7 positions agree with TRBD1. Trimming took 1 base from V and 5 from J; bases not matched to a gene: 10. The CDR3 is made up of 17 amino acids. Germline-derived CDR1 and CDR2 are KGHSH and LQKENI. The CDR3 loop reads CASSPRTGGQGNEKLFF. CDR3 DNA: TGTGCCAGCTCACCACGGACAGGAGGGCAGGGAAATGAAAAACTGTTTTTT.

This clone was seen only once. The chain uses TRBV6-2 or TRBV6-3 and TRBJ2-1, with 9 bases identical to TRBD2. Germline V CDR1 and CDR2: MNHEY, SVGEGT. There are 14 residues in the CDR3. J lost 10 bases, V lost 4 bases, and 8 bases had no gene match. The chain's CDR3 is CASSLSGGSLEQFF. The CDR3, as DNA: TGTGCCAGCAGTTTAAGCGGGGGGAGCCTAGAGCAGTTCTTC.

The V gene is TRBV28, the J gene TRBJ1-5; TRBD1 agrees at 10 bases. J gave up 4 bases and V 6 bases, and 3 bases lay outside the gene matches. The CDR3 is 14 amino acids. The germline V gene has CDR1 MDHEN and CDR2 SYDVKM. CDR3 sequence: CASRTGGRNQPQHF. CDR3 DNA sequence: TGTGCCAGCAGGACAGGGGGCAGAAATCAGCCCCAGCATTTT.

This clone was counted at least ten times. The chain joins TRBV6-5 to TRBJ1-2; 7 bases align to TRBD1. The CDR3 contains 15 residues. V lost 4 bases to trimming and J lost 5 bases; unmatched junction nucleotides: 10. Germline assignment: CDR1 MNHEY and CDR2 SVGAGI. CDR3 sequence: CASSLIQTGHYGYTF. The DNA for the CDR3 is TGTGCCAGCAGTTTAATCCAGACAGGGCATTATGGCTACACCTTC.

The chain carries TRBV5-4 and TRBJ2-4; 9 bases agree with TRBD1. Per germline, CDR1 SGHNT and CDR2 YYREEE (reference sequence). V trimming: 3 bases; J trimming: 9 bases; junction bases outside the gene matches: 10. The CDR3 has 15 amino acids. CDR3 sequence reads: CASSSPTGGVVIQYF. CDR3 coding DNA: TGTGCCAGCAGCTCCCCGACAGGGGGAGTTGTCATTCAGTACTTC.

The V call is TRBV6-4, the J call TRBJ1-6; weak D call: TRBD1 (6 bases). V shed 4 bases and J shed 11 bases, with 12 bases lying between them. CDR3 length: 13 amino acids. Germline values: CDR1 MRHNA, CDR2 SNTAGT. CDR3 amino acids: CASSVTGMAPLHF. The CDR3 nucleotides are TGTGCCAGCAGTGTCACAGGGATGGCACCCCTCCACTTT.

V usage is TRBV2 and J usage is TRBJ1-5; D is perhaps TRBD1 (6 bases). The CDR3 contains 15 residues. Germline V lookup: CDR1 SNHLY, CDR2 FYNNEI. The V end was cut by 5 bases, the J end by 1 base, with 12 bases between. The CDR3 spells CASSSAGASNQPQHF. As DNA, the CDR3 is TGTGCCAGCAGTTCAGCAGGGGCGAGCAATCAGCCCCAGCATTTT.

J is TRBJ2-2 and V is TRBV10-3; 10 bases align to TRBD2. This CDR3 comprises 18 residues. The V and J ends lost 4 bases and 0 bases, in that order; junction bases with no gene match: 8. Germline V gene lookup returns CDR1 ENHRY and CDR2 SYGVKD. The CDR3 coding sequence is TGTGCCATCAGTGTGAGGACTAGCGGCCCAGCGAACACCGGGGAGCTGTTTTTT. This codes for CAISVRTSGPANTGELFF.

This clone was recorded a few times. This sequence joins TRBV19 and TRBJ2-2; 9 bases are shared with TRBD1. With 5 bases clipped from V and 3 bases from J, the junction kept 4 bases outside the gene matches. CDR3 size: 15 residues. Germline V lookup: CDR1 LNHDA, CDR2 SQIVND (reference sequence). The CDR3 spells CASSVTGGHTGELFF. The CDR3 DNA is TGTGCCAGTAGTGTGACAGGGGGACACACCGGGGAGCTGTTTTTT.